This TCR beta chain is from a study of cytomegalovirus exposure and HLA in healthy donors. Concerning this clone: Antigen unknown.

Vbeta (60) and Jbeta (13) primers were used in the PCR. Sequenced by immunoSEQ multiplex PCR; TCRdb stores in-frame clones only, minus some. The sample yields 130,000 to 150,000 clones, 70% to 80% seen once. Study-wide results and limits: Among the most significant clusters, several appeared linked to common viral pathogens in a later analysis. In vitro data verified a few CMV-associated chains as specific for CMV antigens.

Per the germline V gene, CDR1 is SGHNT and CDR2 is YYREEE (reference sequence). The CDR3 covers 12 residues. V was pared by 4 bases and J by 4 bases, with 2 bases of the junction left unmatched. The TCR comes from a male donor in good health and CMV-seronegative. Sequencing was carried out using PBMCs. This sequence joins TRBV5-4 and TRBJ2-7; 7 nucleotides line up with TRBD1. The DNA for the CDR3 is TGTGCCAGCAGCCTACAGGGGTACGAGCAGTACTTC. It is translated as CASSLQGYEQYF.